These T cell receptor beta chains were read from a single sample in a study of OX40 agonist ivuxolimab in advanced cancers. Repertoires were generated with immunoSEQ multiplex PCR, while TCRdb's copy carries only in-frame clones and drops some. The table includes more than 60,000 clones, approximately 92% detected once. This specimen consisted of CD4+ or CD8+ T cells sorted from blood, obtained in a trial of the OX40 agonist ivuxolimab. The receptors were sampled from an adult with an advanced solid tumor such as melanoma, head and neck, liver or kidney cancer. Both conserved end residues are trimmed from each CDR3. Each record gives: V gene, J gene, CDR3 protein.

>TRBV7-8|TRBJ1-1
ASSLVGANTEAF
>TRBV28|TRBJ2-1
ASRDPRDEQF
>TRBV7-9|TRBJ2-1
ASSSRAEQF
>TRBV4-1|TRBJ2-1
ASSQGPEGPYNEQF
>TRBV27|TRBJ2-2
ASSISGTNTGELF
>TRBV27|TRBJ1-3
ASSSRFLSGNTIY
>TRBV5-6|TRBJ1-1
ASSFGVGFSEAF
>TRBV7-9|TRBJ2-7
ASSFPRRERDEQY
>TRBV30|TRBJ2-5
AWSGRNQETQY
>TRBV2|TRBJ2-7
ASNAGASEQY
>TRBV11-3|TRBJ2-5
ASSSPGTGDQETQY
>TRBV27|TRBJ2-7
ASSLGPLWTYEQY
>TRBV6-6|TRBJ2-2
ASSYGTRDTGELF
>TRBV7-9|TRBJ2-7
ASSLRDRATYEQY
>TRBV5-1|TRBJ2-1
ASSPAWNEQF
>TRBV27|TRBJ1-3
ASSLSPNSGNTIY
>TRBV27|TRBJ2-7
ASSLEWWGRGVYEQY
>TRBV2|TRBJ2-7
ASLGGTAYEQY
>TRBV5-1|TRBJ2-7
ASSLDQWGRSYEQY
>TRBV19|TRBJ2-7
ASSIGGGTYEQY
>TRBV19|TRBJ2-7
ASSLLGGSSYEQY
>TRBV2|TRBJ1-5
ASSATDSSNQPQH
>TRBV5-1|TRBJ2-3
ASRLAGGPYDTQY
>TRBV9|TRBJ2-5
ASSGGQEETQY
>TRBV19|TRBJ1-4
ASRKWTGGSGGYEKLF
>TRBV19|TRBJ2-3
ASSIGPSGGAVTDTQY
>TRBV19|TRBJ1-5
ASSEVGGGQSQPQH
>TRBV6-1|TRBJ1-1
ASRLGPFLNTEAF
>TRBV2|TRBJ2-2
ASTKSVAGELF
>TRBV27|TRBJ2-4
ASSLPGRGNIQY
>TRBV11-1|TRBJ1-5
ASSLEWDSPQH
>TRBV7-9|TRBJ1-1
ASSFFLDSEAF
>TRBV6-1|TRBJ1-2
ASSDIYGYT
>TRBV7-9|TRBJ2-7
ASSFVDSSYEQY
>TRBV27|TRBJ2-7
ASRPGQTYEQY
>TRBV6-5|TRBJ2-2
ASWRAPGELF
>TRBV2|TRBJ1-6
ASSEALPVESPLH
>TRBV2|TRBJ2-5
ASSEALARQETQY
>TRBV2|TRBJ2-1
ASSYLRGNEQF
>TRBV28|TRBJ1-5
ASSSRTGEDQPQH
>TRBV5-1|TRBJ1-4
ASSPQGEKLF
>TRBV5-4|TRBJ2-7
ASSLPWGRAHEQY
>TRBV19|TRBJ2-2
ASKGGPGELF
>TRBV28|TRBJ2-7
ASSTSTGREQY
>TRBV2|TRBJ2-1
ASTGTRPRSEQF
>TRBV29-1|TRBJ2-7
SVETTSSYEQY
>TRBV7-9|TRBJ1-1
ATRTDTEAF
>TRBV9|TRBJ2-3
ASSEGRGVLDTQY
>TRBV29-1|TRBJ2-7
SVDWVGANEQY
>TRBV2|TRBJ1-5
ASSDPSSLGPNQPQH